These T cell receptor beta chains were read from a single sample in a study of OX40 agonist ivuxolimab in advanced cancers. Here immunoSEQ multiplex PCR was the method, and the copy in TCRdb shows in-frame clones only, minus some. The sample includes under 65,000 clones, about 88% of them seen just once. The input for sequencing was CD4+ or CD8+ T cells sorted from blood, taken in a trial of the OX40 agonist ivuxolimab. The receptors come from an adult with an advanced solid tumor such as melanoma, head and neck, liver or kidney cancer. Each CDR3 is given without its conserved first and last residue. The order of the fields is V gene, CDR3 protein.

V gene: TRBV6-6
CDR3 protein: ASNLRDTSYNEQF

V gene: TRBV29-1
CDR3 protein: SVGWVAGNEQF

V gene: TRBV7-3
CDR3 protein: ASSFGLAAYNEQF

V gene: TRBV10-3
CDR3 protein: AISESASGSYEQY

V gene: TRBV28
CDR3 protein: ASSLLGTGKTDTQY

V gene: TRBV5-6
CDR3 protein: ASSSVAAYEQY

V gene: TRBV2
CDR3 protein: ASNPLGGRGAEAF

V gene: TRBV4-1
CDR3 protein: ASSQGTGGAAGANVLT

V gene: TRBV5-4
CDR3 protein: ASSFPDTGELF

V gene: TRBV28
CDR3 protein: ASSTKAGAGSYNEQF

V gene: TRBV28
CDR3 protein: ASSPRGLANEKLF

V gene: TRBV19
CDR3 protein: ASSMASGVTYNEQF

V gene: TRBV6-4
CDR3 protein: ASSGAASGAETYEQY

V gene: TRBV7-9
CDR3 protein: ASSPPGQGFSGYT

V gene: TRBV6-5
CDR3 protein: ASTYFGVGSGYT

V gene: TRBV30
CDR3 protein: AWSRDSTDTQY

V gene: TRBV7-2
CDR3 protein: ASSLDRTQPQH

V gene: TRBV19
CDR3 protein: ASSTRRTEAF

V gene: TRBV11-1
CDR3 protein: ASGLAGGEQF

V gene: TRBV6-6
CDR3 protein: ASSGAGENEAF

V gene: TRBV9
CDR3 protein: ASSVQGQGARGYT

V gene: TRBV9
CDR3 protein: ASSVVSTSTDTQY

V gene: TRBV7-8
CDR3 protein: ASSLGESGETQY

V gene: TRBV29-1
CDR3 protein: SVALQGGGNTIY

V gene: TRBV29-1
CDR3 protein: SVGDRGRETQY

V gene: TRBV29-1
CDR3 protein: SVEDRGGQGREKLF

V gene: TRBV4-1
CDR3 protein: ASSQDLGYQPQH

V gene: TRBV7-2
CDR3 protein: ASSLYQGQGNSPLH

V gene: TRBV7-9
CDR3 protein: ASSLAGTPDRETQY

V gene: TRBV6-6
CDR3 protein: ASTQSSGNTIY

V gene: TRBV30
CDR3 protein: AWSGGYNQPQH

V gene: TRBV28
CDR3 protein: ASSTGGGLAVSEQY

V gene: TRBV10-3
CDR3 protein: AIRGQGAGIQY

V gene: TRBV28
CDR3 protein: ASNSNQPQH

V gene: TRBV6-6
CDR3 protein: ASRGQGAEAF

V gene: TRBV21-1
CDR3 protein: ASSKASRGRRLETQY

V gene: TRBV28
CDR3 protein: ASLGGGVASNQPQH

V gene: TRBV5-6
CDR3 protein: ASSPIQGEAF

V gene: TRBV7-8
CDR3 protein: ASSPLGGANEQF

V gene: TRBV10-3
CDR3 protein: AISELGTSGSETQY

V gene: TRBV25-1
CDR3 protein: ASSLGTGGKAF

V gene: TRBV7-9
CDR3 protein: ASSQGQGANLNQPQH

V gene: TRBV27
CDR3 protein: ASTRLAGQESTGELF

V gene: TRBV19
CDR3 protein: ASSFRGDSQETQY

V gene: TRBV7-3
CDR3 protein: ASSSTISGYNEQF

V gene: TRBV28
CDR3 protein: ASSGPGPRNTEAF

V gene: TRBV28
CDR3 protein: ASSSPGLRDEQF

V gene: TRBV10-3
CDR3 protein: AIQAGQLAEAF

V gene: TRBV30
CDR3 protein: AWAYLDSRALMSGKLF

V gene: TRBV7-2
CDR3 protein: ASSFSPDTQY

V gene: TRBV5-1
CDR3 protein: ASSLDFGTQPQH

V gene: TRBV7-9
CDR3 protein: ASSLGTGVQF

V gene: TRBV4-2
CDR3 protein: ASSPREAGVYEQY

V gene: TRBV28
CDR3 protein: ASRSPLADSYNEQF

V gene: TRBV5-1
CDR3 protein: ASSWGTGPETDTQY

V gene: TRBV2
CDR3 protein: ASSGTSGRVNEQY

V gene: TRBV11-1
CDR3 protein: ASSPGTGGQDTEAF

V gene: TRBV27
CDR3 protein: ASSLSGSTGELF

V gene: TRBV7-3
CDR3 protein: ASSIYGGSTDTQY

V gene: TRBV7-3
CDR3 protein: ASSPTQGDPYEQY